This is a list of T cell receptor beta chains from one sample in a study of cytomegalovirus exposure and HLA in healthy donors. Clones were read by immunoSEQ multiplex PCR, and TCRdb kept only the in-frame ones, dropping some. The sample consists of some 180,000 clones, 79% of them appearing once. Sequencing was carried out using PBMCs. The receptors here all came from a woman aged 25 to 39 in good health and CMV-seropositive. Both conserved end residues are part of each CDR3. A D gene is named only where the DNA matches it firmly. The size entry is marked missing in some rows and otherwise reads once, few, many or a size class.

D,V,J,size,CDR3,DNA
-,TRBV4-3,TRBJ1-5,-,CASSRELWNQPQHF,TGCGCCAGCAGCCGCGAATTGTGGAATCAGCCCCAGCATTTT
TRBD2,TRBV19,TRBJ2-7,-,CASGNSGRAVEQYF,TGTGCCAGTGGAAATAGCGGGAGGGCCGTCGAGCAGTACTTC
TRBD1,TRBV7-9,TRBJ1-4,-,CASSPGQGTEKLFF,TGTGCCAGCAGCCCAGGACAGGGGACGGAAAAACTGTTTTTT
-,TRBV7-2,TRBJ1-6,-,CASSLEQGGISPLHF,TGTGCCAGCAGCTTAGAACAGGGTGGGATCTCACCCCTCCACTTT
-,TRBV6-1,TRBJ1-3,-,CASSARTTISSGNTIYF,TGTGCCAGCAGTGCCCGGACTACAATTAGCTCTGGAAACACCATATATTTT
-,TRBV15,TRBJ1-4,-,CATSGQSYEKLFF,TGTGCCACCAGCGGACAGAGCTATGAAAAACTGTTTTTT
-,TRBV4-3,TRBJ1-3,-,CASSQDSGNTIYF,TGCGCCAGCAGCCAAGACAGTGGAAACACCATATATTTT
-,TRBV4-2,TRBJ2-1,-,CASSQVLVANEQFF,TGTGCCAGCAGCCAAGTTTTAGTTGCCAATGAGCAGTTCTTC
-,TRBV6-1,TRBJ1-2,-,CASSEEVGLYGYTF,TGTGCCAGCAGTGAAGAGGTAGGACTCTATGGCTACACCTTC
TRBD1,TRBV7-9,TRBJ1-1,-,CASSFDRENTEAFF,TGTGCCAGCAGCTTTGACAGGGAGAACACTGAAGCTTTCTTT
TRBD1,TRBV15,TRBJ2-3,-,CATSRDRGPADTQYF,TGTGCCACCAGCAGGGACAGGGGGCCCGCAGATACGCAGTATTTT
-,TRBV4-1,TRBJ2-3,-,CASSRRPDRVTDTQYF,TGCGCCAGCAGCCGACGGCCGGACAGAGTCACAGATACGCAGTATTTT
TRBD2,TRBV11-3,TRBJ2-7,few,CASSPETSAPSYEQYF,TGTGCCAGCAGCCCGGAGACTAGCGCCCCCTCTTACGAGCAGTACTTC
TRBD2,TRBV4-2,TRBJ2-2,-,CASSQRVGLASGELFF,TGTGCCAGCAGCCAGAGGGTGGGACTAGCATCCGGGGAGCTGTTTTTT
TRBD1,TRBV5-1,TRBJ1-2,-,CASSIIPGTGDGYTF,TGCGCCAGCAGCATTATCCCCGGGACAGGGGATGGCTACACCTTC
-,TRBV5-6,TRBJ1-4,-,CASSLRGGNEKLFF,TGTGCCAGCAGCTTGAGGGGCGGTAATGAAAAACTGTTTTTT
TRBD2,TRBV5-4,TRBJ2-5,-,CASSWGLAGGPETQYF,TGTGCCAGCAGCTGGGGACTAGCGGGGGGCCCAGAGACCCAGTACTTC
TRBD1,TRBV9,TRBJ2-7,-,CASSPGTVYEQYF,TGTGCCAGCAGCCCCGGGACAGTTTACGAGCAGTACTTC
-,TRBV4-1,TRBJ1-5,-,CASSQVDRTWDQPQHF,TGCGCCAGCAGCCAAGTTGACAGAACTTGGGATCAGCCCCAGCATTTT
TRBD1,TRBV5-6,TRBJ2-7,-,CASRYKTGLSYEQYF,TGTGCCAGCAGATATAAGACAGGGCTGTCCTACGAGCAGTACTTC
-,TRBV10-1,TRBJ2-1,-,CASSESAPYNEQFF,TGCGCCAGCAGTGAGTCGGCACCCTACAATGAGCAGTTCTTC
-,TRBV4-1,TRBJ2-1,-,CASSQSPVSAGAGYNEQFF,TGCGCCAGCAGCCAATCCCCGGTAAGTGCGGGGGCCGGCTACAATGAGCAGTTCTTC
-,TRBV5-6,TRBJ2-7,-,CASRYSSYEQYF,TGTGCCAGCAGATACAGCTCCTACGAGCAGTACTTC
TRBD1,TRBV28,TRBJ1-5,-,CANGQGASNQPQHF,TGTGCCAATGGACAGGGGGCGTCCAATCAGCCCCAGCATTTT
TRBD1,TRBV11-2,TRBJ1-6,-,CASSLAPGGQANSPLHF,TGTGCCAGCAGCTTAGCGCCGGGGGGACAGGCCAATTCACCCCTCCACTTT
-,TRBV19,TRBJ1-2,-,CASSMSGGGYTF,TGTGCCAGTAGTATGTCTGGAGGTGGCTACACCTTC
TRBD1,TRBV4-1,TRBJ2-7,few,CASSQDRGIGYEQYF,TGCGCCAGCAGCCAGGACAGGGGCATAGGCTACGAGCAGTACTTC
-,TRBV5-1,TRBJ2-3,few,CASSSAQADTQYF,TGCGCCAGCAGCTCCGCCCAGGCGGATACGCAGTATTTT
-,TRBV13,TRBJ2-7,-,CASSLGRDKEYF,TGTGCCAGCAGCTTAGGACGGGACAAGGAGTACTTC
-,TRBV11-2,TRBJ2-3,-,CASSLRTADTQYF,TGTGCCAGCAGCTTACGTACAGCCGATACGCAGTATTTT
TRBD1,TRBV2,TRBJ1-2,-,CASSESGQGWVYGYTF,TGTGCCAGCAGTGAATCGGGACAGGGGTGGGTCTATGGCTACACCTTC
-,TRBV20-1,TRBJ1-1,-,CSAPIQTEAFF,TGCAGTGCCCCAATTCAAACTGAAGCTTTCTTT
TRBD2,TRBV13,TRBJ2-1,-,CASRIGGGLGNEQFF,TGTGCCAGCAGGATCGGGGGGGGCCTAGGAAATGAGCAGTTCTTC
-,TRBV5-1,TRBJ2-7,few,CASRGGPEQYF,TGCGCCAGCAGGGGCGGGCCCGAGCAGTACTTC
-,TRBV2,TRBJ1-2,-,CASSETVEGYTF,TGTGCCAGCAGTGAAACGGTAGAGGGCTACACCTTC
-,TRBV20-1,TRBJ1-1,few,CSARGGTEAFF,TGCAGTGCTAGGGGGGGTACTGAAGCTTTCTTT
-,TRBV5-4,TRBJ2-4,few,CAMGEGEKNIQYF,TGTGCCATGGGGGAGGGGGAGAAAAACATTCAGTACTTC